This TCR beta chain was sequenced in a study of blood T cell repertoires in COVID-19. Looking at the study overall: The samples span acute and convalescent COVID-19 from the United States, Italy and Spain. T cells, B-cell-depleted T cells, or PBMCs provided the cDNA or gDNA that served as material.

With 5 bases removed from V and 4 bases from J, the gap between germline ends came to 12 bases. This CDR3 has 15 amino acids. Germline assignment: CDR1 LNHDA and CDR2 SQIVND (reference sequence). Per the authors' pipeline: Quantification of nucleated cells was approximated via reference gene primer amplification. Sequencing was performed with immunoSEQ multiplex PCR; in TCRdb, only in-frame clones are kept and a portion is missing. From that table come the V and J calls and clone size; the DNA was used to work out D and trimming. The sample contains a few hundred thousand clones, 80% to 90% of which appear only once.

The clonotype comes from a man in his 60s who had recovered from COVID-19. The sequencing input was peripheral blood. The V and J genes are TRBV19 and TRBJ2-6; D may be TRBD1 (6 bases). The CDR3 sequence is CASSAGTTGANVLTF. The DNA of the CDR3 is TGTGCCAGTAGTGCCGGGACAACCGGGGCCAACGTCCTGACTTTC.